This entry features one TCR beta chain sequence. Method: immunoSEQ multiplex PCR; TCRdb's copy keeps in-frame clones and lacks some. The data show about 73,000 clones, 83% seen once. The sample comes from a study of blood T cell repertoires in COVID-19. Turning to the study itself: From the United States, Italy and Spain came samples of acute and convalescent COVID-19.

Per germline, CDR1 SGHNT and CDR2 YYREEE (reference sequence). Trimming took 5 bases from V and 6 from J; bases not matched to a gene: 5. The CDR3 is 14 residues long. The sample taken for sequencing was peripheral blood. The gene calls are TRBV5-4 and TRBJ1-6; 7 nucleotides align to TRBD1. The clonotype comes from a man aged 45-60 years with active COVID-19. The chain's CDR3 is CASRGDRGNSPLHF. DNA for the CDR3: TGTGCCAGCAGAGGGGACAGAGGTAATTCACCCCTCCACTTT.